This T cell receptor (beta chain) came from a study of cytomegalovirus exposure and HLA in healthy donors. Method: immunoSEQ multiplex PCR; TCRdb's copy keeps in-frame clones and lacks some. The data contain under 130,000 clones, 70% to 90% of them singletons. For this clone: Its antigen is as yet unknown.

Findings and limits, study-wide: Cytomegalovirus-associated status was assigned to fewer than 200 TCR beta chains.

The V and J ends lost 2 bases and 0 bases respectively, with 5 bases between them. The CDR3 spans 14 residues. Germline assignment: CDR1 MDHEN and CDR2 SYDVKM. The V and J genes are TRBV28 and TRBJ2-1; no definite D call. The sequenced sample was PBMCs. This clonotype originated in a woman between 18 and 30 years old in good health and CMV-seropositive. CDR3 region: CASSLPSSYNEQFF. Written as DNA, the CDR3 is TGTGCCAGCAGTTTACCGAGCTCCTACAATGAGCAGTTCTTC.